This T cell receptor beta chain was documented in a study of regulatory T cells in long-lasting Graves disease. The CDR3 totals 17 residues. The V gene's germline CDR1 is MDHEN and CDR2 SYDVKM. V was cut by 4 bases and J by 0 bases, with 16 bases left in between. This clonotype was counted ten times or more. What it binds is unknown. Indicated time point: persistent/refractory GD, antithyroid drugs over 5 years with positive TRAb. From PBMCs, RNA was extracted and then used to make the TCR library. Study-wide points: Repertoires from persistent disease leaned toward TRBV28, TRBJ1-2 and TRBJ2-5. Whereas around 970 public clonotypes were shared by new patients, persistent patients shared more, at a few thousand. Few sampled subjects may have lowered accuracy. No thyroid tissue was studied; the work used peripheral blood only.

Building the TCR beta libraries relied on iRepertoire HTBI primers, and CDR3 regions underwent Arm-PCR. MiXCR was run by TCRdb on the multiplex PCR reads, yielding one entry per CDR3 protein. Among over 300,000 distinct CDR3 sequences, 20% were seen once, and the ten largest hold less than 30%. This TCR derives from a female donor with Graves disease. The sequencing here drew on peripheral blood mononuclear cells (PBMCs), taken when the disease was refractory, from a patient treated with antithyroid drugs. This sequence joins TRBV28 and TRBJ1-5; D uncertain. CDR3 nucleotide sequence: TGTGCCAGCAGTTCTCAACGGAAGGGTTATAGCAATCAGCCCCAGCATTTT. It yields the protein CASSSQRKGYSNQPQHF.